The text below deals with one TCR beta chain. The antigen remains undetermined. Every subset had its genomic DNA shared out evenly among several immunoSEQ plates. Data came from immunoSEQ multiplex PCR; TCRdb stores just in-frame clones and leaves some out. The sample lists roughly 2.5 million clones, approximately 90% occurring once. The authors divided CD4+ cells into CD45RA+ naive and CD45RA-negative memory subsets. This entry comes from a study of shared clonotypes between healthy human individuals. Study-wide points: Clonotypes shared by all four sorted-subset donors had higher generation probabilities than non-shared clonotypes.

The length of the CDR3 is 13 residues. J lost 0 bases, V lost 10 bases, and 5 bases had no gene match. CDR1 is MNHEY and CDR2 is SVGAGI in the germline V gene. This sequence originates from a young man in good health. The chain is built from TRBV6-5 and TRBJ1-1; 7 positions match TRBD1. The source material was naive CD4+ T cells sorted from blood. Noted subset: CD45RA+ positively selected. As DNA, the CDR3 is TGTGCCACCCGACAGGGCTTGAACACTGAAGCTTTCTTT. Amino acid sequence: CATRQGLNTEAFF.